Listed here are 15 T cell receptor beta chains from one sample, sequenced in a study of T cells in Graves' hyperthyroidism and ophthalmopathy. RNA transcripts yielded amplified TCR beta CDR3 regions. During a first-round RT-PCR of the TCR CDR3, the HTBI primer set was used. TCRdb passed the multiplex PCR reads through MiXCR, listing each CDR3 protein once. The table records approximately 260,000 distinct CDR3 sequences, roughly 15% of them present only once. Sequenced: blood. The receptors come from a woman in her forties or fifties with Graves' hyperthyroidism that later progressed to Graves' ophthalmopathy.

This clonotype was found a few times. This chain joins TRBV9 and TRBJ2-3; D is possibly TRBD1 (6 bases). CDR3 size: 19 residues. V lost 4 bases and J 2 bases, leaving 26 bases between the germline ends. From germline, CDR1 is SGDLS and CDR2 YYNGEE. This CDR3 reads CASSLAWTAPRTTTDTQYF. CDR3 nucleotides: TGTGCCAGCAGCTTAGCTTGGACAGCCCCTAGGACGACCACAGATACGCAGTATTTT.

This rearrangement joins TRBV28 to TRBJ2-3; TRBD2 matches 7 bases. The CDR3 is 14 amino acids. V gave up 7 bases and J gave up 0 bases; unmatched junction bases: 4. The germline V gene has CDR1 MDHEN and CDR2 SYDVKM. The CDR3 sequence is CASNGRFSTDTQYF. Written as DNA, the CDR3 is TGTGCCAGCAACGGGAGGTTTAGCACAGATACGCAGTATTTT.

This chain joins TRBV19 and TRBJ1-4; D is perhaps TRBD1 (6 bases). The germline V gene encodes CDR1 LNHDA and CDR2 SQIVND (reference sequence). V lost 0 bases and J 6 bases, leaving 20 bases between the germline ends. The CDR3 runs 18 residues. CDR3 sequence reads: CASSIEPYFRGFDEKLFF. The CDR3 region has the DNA TGTGCCAGTAGTATAGAGCCGTACTTCAGGGGCTTCGATGAAAAACTGTTTTTT.

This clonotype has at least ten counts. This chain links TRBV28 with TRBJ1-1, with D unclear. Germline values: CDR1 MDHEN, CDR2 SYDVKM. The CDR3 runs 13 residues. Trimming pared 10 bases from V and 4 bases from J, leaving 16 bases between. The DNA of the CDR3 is TGTGCCATAGACCGAACCCCATCCACTGAAGCTTTCTTT. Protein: CAIDRTPSTEAFF.

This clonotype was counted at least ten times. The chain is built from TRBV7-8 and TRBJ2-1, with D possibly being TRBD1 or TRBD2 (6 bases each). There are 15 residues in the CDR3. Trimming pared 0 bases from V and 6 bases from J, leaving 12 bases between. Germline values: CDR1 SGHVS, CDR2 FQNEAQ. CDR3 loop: CASSLALPGANEQFF. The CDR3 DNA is TGTGCCAGCAGCTTAGCGTTGCCGGGGGCCAATGAGCAGTTCTTC.

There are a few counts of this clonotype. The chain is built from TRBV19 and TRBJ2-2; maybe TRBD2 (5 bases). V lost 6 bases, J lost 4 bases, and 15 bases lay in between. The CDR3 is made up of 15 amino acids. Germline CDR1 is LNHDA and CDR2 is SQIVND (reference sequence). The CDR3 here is CASRRTQGGTGELFF. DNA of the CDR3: TGTGCCAGTAGGCGGACCCAAGGAGGCACCGGGGAGCTGTTTTTT.

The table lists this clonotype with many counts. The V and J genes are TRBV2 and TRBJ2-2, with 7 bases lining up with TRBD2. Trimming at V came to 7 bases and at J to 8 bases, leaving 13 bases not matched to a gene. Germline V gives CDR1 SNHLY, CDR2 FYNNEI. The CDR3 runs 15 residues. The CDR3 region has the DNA TGTGCCAGCAACCGGGCGGGAGAGAGATTAGGGGAGCTGTTTTTT. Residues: CASNRAGERLGELFF.

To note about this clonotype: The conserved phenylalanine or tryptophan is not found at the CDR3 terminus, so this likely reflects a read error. In DNA, the CDR3 is TGTGCCAGCAGCCCAGGGGCTAGGTGGAACACTGAAGCTTTCCTT. Translated: CASSPGARWNTEAFL. The chain employs TRBV9 and TRBJ1-1; a weak D match, TRBD1 (6 bases). Germline values: CDR1 SGDLS, CDR2 YYNGEE. This CDR3 contains 15 residues. V was cut by 4 bases and J by 1 base, with 14 bases left in between.

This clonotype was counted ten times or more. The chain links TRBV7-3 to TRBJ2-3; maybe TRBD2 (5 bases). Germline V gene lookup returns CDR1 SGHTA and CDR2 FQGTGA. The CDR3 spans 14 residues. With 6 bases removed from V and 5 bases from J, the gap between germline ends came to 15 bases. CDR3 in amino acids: CASSSRASGDTQYF. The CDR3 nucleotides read TGTGCCAGCAGTTCAAGGGCAAGCGGAGATACGCAGTATTTT.

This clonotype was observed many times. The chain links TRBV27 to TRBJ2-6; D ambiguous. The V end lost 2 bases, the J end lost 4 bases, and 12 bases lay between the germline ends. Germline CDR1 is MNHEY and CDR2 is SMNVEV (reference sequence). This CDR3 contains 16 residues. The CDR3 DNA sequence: TGTGCCAGCAGTTTAAGGATCATCCCCGGGGCCAACGTCCTGACTTTC. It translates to CASSLRIIPGANVLTF.

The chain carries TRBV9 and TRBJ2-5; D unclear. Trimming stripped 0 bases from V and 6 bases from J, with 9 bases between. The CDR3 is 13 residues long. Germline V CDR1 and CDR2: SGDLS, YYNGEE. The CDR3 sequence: CASSVGFGQTQYF. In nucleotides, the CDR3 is TGTGCCAGCAGCGTAGGATTCGGCCAGACCCAGTACTTC.

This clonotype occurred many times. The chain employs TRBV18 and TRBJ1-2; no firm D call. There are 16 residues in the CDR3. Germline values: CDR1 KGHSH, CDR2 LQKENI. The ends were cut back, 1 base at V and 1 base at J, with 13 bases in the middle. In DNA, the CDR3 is TGTGCCAGCTCACCACTTCCTCTGGAGGGTAACTATGGCTACACCTTC. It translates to CASSPLPLEGNYGYTF.

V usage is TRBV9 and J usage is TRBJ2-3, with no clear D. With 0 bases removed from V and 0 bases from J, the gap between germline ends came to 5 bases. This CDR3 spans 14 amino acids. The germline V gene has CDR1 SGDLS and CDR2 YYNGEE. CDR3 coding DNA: TGTGCCAGCAGCGTAGATCCTAGCACAGATACGCAGTATTTT. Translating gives CASSVDPSTDTQYF.

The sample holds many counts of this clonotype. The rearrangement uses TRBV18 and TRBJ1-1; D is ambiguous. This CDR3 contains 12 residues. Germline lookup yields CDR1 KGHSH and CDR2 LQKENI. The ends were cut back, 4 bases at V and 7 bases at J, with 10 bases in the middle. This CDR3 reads CASSLREGEAFF. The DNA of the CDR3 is TGTGCCAGCTCACTTCGGGAGGGTGAAGCTTTCTTT.

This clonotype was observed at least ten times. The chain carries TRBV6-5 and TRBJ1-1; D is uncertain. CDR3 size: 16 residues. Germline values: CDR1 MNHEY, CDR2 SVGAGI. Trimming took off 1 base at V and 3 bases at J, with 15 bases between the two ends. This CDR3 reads CASSYFAGRSHTEAFF. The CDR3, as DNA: TGTGCCAGCAGTTACTTCGCTGGCAGATCCCACACTGAAGCTTTCTTT.